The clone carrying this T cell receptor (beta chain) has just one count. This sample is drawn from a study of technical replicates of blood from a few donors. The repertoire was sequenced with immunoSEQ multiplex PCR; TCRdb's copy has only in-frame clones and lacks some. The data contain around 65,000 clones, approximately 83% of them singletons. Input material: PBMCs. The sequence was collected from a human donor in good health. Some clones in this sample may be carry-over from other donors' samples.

This chain's CDR3 is CASSSLAGGQDEQYF. CDR3 in DNA: TGTGCCAGTAGTTCATTAGCGGGGGGTCAGGACGAGCAGTACTTC. V usage is TRBV19 and J usage is TRBJ2-7; 10 bases fit TRBD2. Germline V gene lookup returns CDR1 LNHDA and CDR2 SQIVND (reference sequence). With V trimmed by 5 bases and J by 5 bases, 9 bases remained unmatched. This CDR3 has 15 amino acids.